Below, 27 T cell receptor beta chains from the same sample are listed, as sequenced in a study of CD8+ T cells in alopecia areata. cDNA reverse transcribed from extracted RNA served as the sequencing template. Clones were sequenced by immunoSEQ multiplex PCR, and TCRdb holds only the in-frame ones, with some missing. The sample yields about 250,000 clones, around 67% seen once. The starting material was CD4+ T cells sorted from blood, obtained at week 0. The receptor set was obtained from a human donor with alopecia areata.

This rearrangement joins TRBV6-1 to TRBJ2-6; D unclear. Germline loops: CDR1 MNHNS, CDR2 SASEGT. This CDR3 region has 12 residues. Trimming left V 5 bases short and J 4 bases short, with 3 bases between. DNA for the CDR3: TGTGCCAGCAGTCGGGGGGCCAACGTCCTGACTTTC. Translation: CASSRGANVLTF.

V is TRBV7-2 and J is TRBJ1-4; D is undetermined. This CDR3 comprises 14 residues. Germline V gene data show CDR1 as SGHTA and CDR2 as FQGNSA. The germline V and J ends were trimmed by 0 bases and 10 bases, with 12 bases remaining between them. DNA for the CDR3: TGTGCCAGCAGCTTAGCGTCACCGCGGGGAAAACTGTTTTTT. Its translation is CASSLASPRGKLFF.

The gene calls are TRBV27 and TRBJ1-2, with TRBD1 as a possible D gene (5 bases). The ends were cut back, 8 bases at V and 7 bases at J, with 20 bases in the middle. The germline CDR1 and CDR2 sequences are MNHEY and SMNVEV (reference sequence). The CDR3 loop spans 14 amino acids. In nucleotides, the CDR3 is TGTGCCAGCGGGTCCCCCAGGGTCGTCGGTGGCTACACCTTC. It yields the protein CASGSPRVVGGYTF.

A note on this clone: The sample carries other DNA sequences with the same CDR3. J is TRBJ2-1 and V is TRBV30; possibly TRBD2 for D (6 bases). The V end lost 0 bases, the J end lost 1 base, and 7 bases lay between the germline ends. CDR1 is GTSNPN and CDR2 is SVGIG in the germline V gene (reference sequence). The CDR3 spans 14 residues. The CDR3 region is CAWSVGGSYNEQFF. The CDR3 nucleotides are TGTGCCTGGAGTGTGGGGGGATCCTACAATGAGCAGTTCTTC.

This rearrangement joins TRBV11-2 to TRBJ2-5, with 9 bases that match TRBD2. The CDR3 is 14 residues long. Germline V gene sequence: CDR1 SGHAT, CDR2 FQNNGV. Trimming cost V 5 bases and J 5 bases; bases outside gene matches: 6. The CDR3 nucleotides read TGTGCCAGCAGCGCTAGCGGGATCGTTGAGACCCAGTACTTC. Its protein is CASSASGIVETQYF.

J is TRBJ2-1 and V is TRBV30; weak D call: TRBD1 (6 bases). The ends were cut back, 6 bases at V and 0 bases at J, with 12 bases in the middle. This CDR3 has 14 residues. Per the germline V gene, CDR1 is GTSNPN and CDR2 is SVGIG (reference sequence). The CDR3 sequence: CACNRAPSYNEQFF. CDR3 nucleotide sequence: TGTGCCTGTAACAGGGCTCCCTCCTACAATGAGCAGTTCTTC.

V is TRBV29-1 and J is TRBJ2-3; the match to TRBD2 covers 12 bases. This CDR3 has 15 amino acids. Germline assignment: CDR1 SQVTM and CDR2 ANQGSEA. V lost 5 bases to trimming and J lost 6 bases; unmatched junction nucleotides: 9. The CDR3: CSVRASGGASDTQYF. DNA of the CDR3: TGCAGCGTTCGGGCTAGCGGGGGGGCATCGGATACGCAGTATTTT.

J is TRBJ2-5 and V is TRBV30; weak D call: TRBD2 (5 bases). The V gene lost 3 bases and the J gene lost 5 bases, with 10 bases spanning the gap. This CDR3 comprises 12 residues. The germline CDR1 and CDR2 sequences are GTSNPN and SVGIG (reference sequence). The CDR3 loop reads CAWRAQRETQYF. The CDR3 DNA reads TGTGCCTGGAGGGCCCAGCGGGAGACCCAGTACTTC.

This clone has only a few counts. Written as DNA, the CDR3 is TGCAGCGTTGGTCGGGGGACACCTGGAGCTTTCTTT. Translated: CSVGRGTPGAFF. The V and J genes are TRBV29-1 and TRBJ1-1, with D possibly TRBD1 on 6 matching bases. Trimming left V 4 bases short and J 10 bases short, with 16 bases between. CDR3 size: 12 residues. Germline CDR1 SQVTM, CDR2 ANQGSEA.

V usage is TRBV27 and J usage is TRBJ1-1; no clear D. CDR3 size: 14 residues. CDR1 is MNHEY and CDR2 is SMNVEV in the germline V gene (reference sequence). Trimming left V 3 bases short and J 6 bases short, with 14 bases between. In nucleotides, the CDR3 is TGTGCCAGCAGTTTTCGACGGCCCCCCCCTGAAGCTTTCTTT. This codes for CASSFRRPPPEAFF.

The table lists this clone with a few counts. V and J are TRBV29-1 and TRBJ2-3; TRBD1 matches at 11 bases. In germline, CDR1 is SQVTM, CDR2 ANQGSEA. CDR3 length equals 15 residues. Trimming removed 6 bases from V and 4 bases from J; junction bases left unmatched: 9. The CDR3 region is CSVPDRGRGADTQYF. Written as DNA, the CDR3 is TGCAGCGTCCCGGACAGGGGGCGTGGGGCAGATACGCAGTATTTT.

This clone was seen a single time. This rearrangement joins TRBV5-1 to TRBJ2-1; maybe TRBD1 (6 bases). Between the trimmed V and J ends, which lost 1 base and 10 bases, there was a span of 12 bases. The CDR3 runs 13 residues. Germline V lookup: CDR1 SGHRS, CDR2 YFSETQ. CDR3 sequence reads: CASSLLSGTEQFF. In DNA form, the CDR3 reads TGCGCCAGCAGCTTGCTCTCCGGGACAGAGCAGTTCTTC.

The rearrangement links TRBV30 to TRBJ1-2, with D unresolved. This CDR3 spans 11 amino acids. Trimming removed 5 bases at V and 7 bases at J, with 11 bases between. Germline-derived CDR1 and CDR2 are GTSNPN and SVGIG (reference sequence). CDR3 sequence reads: CAWSDAGGYTF. The CDR3 DNA is TGTGCCTGGTCGGACGCGGGTGGCTACACCTTC.

The rearrangement uses TRBV25-1 and TRBJ2-5; 10 nucleotides match TRBD1. V trimming: 5 bases; J trimming: 5 bases; junction bases outside the gene matches: 11. The V gene's germline CDR1 is MGHDK and CDR2 SYGVNS. There are 16 residues in the CDR3. In nucleotides, the CDR3 is TGTGCCAGCAGTCCCGTGGGGGGACAGGGGCTTGAGACCCAGTACTTC. It is translated as CASSPVGGQGLETQYF.

V is TRBV30 and J is TRBJ2-3; the match to TRBD2 covers 13 bases. The CDR3 length is 18 residues. Trimming removed 3 bases from V and 5 bases from J; junction bases left unmatched: 14. Germline CDR1 and CDR2: GTSNPN and SVGIG (reference sequence). CDR3 protein: CAWSGQPPGLAGIDTQYF. In DNA, the CDR3 is TGTGCCTGGAGCGGTCAACCCCCGGGACTAGCGGGGATAGATACGCAGTATTTT.

The chain has TRBV4-2 and TRBJ1-2; D possibly corresponds to TRBD1 (5 bases). CDR1 LGHNA and CDR2 YNFKEQ come from the germline V gene. V lost 0 bases to trimming and J lost 2 bases, with 10 bases between them. This CDR3 region has 15 residues. CDR3 DNA: TGTGCCAGCAGCCAAGAGGGACTCATGAACTATGGCTACACCTTC. Its translation is CASSQEGLMNYGYTF.

The chain combines TRBV5-6 with TRBJ2-3; D gene unclear. The V gene lost 4 bases and the J gene lost 2 bases, with 5 bases spanning the gap. This CDR3 has 12 amino acids. Germline V CDR1 and CDR2: SGHDT, YYEEEE. The CDR3 DNA reads as TGTGCCAGCAGCCGACCCACAGATACGCAGTATTTT. This sequence encodes CASSRPTDTQYF.

The count of this clone is one. V gene TRBV29-1 combines with J gene TRBJ2-1, with D perhaps being TRBD1 or TRBD2 (5 bases each). CDR1 SQVTM and CDR2 ANQGSEA come from the germline V gene. The V end lost 0 bases, the J end lost 3 bases, and 15 bases lay between the germline ends. The CDR3 spans 16 residues. The CDR3 nucleotides read TGCAGCGTTGAAGATTCCGGGGCAGGGAACTACAATGAGCAGTTCTTC. It encodes CSVEDSGAGNYNEQFF.

The gene calls are TRBV4-3 and TRBJ1-2; the D gene is possibly TRBD1 (6 bases). The V gene lost 0 bases and the J gene lost 4 bases, with 12 bases spanning the gap. The length of the CDR3 is 15 residues. Germline CDR1 and CDR2: LGHNA and YSLEER. CDR3 region: CASSQDFDRPYGYTF. The CDR3 region has the DNA TGCGCCAGCAGCCAAGATTTTGACAGGCCCTATGGCTACACCTTC.

V is TRBV5-1 and J is TRBJ2-3, with 7 bases matching TRBD2. The CDR3 has 17 amino acids. With V trimmed by 2 bases and J by 2 bases, 11 bases remained unmatched. The germline V gene has CDR1 SGHRS and CDR2 YFSETQ. This CDR3 reads CASSFPSRRGNTDTQYF. Written as DNA, the CDR3 is TGCGCCAGCAGCTTCCCGTCGCGGCGGGGGAACACAGATACGCAGTATTTT.

The chain links TRBV9 to TRBJ2-3; no definite D call. Germline CDR1 reads SGDLS; CDR2 reads YYNGEE. The CDR3 has 14 amino acids. Trimming pared 6 bases from V and 4 bases from J, leaving 15 bases between. The CDR3 bases are TGTGCCAGCACCTACTCCGTGACGGCAGATACGCAGTATTTT. This codes for CASTYSVTADTQYF.

The chain is built from TRBV14 and TRBJ2-7; D gene uncertain. Germline V gives CDR1 SGHDN, CDR2 FVKESK. The CDR3 has 16 residues. Trimming shortened V by 0 bases and J by 2 bases, and 14 bases separated the two germline ends. The CDR3 loop is CASSQEDTYSPYEQYF. CDR3 DNA: TGTGCCAGCAGCCAAGAAGATACGTACAGCCCCTACGAGCAGTACTTC.

The genes are TRBV29-1 and TRBJ2-6, with D possibly TRBD2 on 6 matching bases. The CDR3 is 13 amino acids. Germline V gene lookup returns CDR1 SQVTM and CDR2 ANQGSEA. Trimming left V 1 base short and J 6 bases short, with 7 bases between. This chain's CDR3 is CSVEGGVANVLTF. CDR3 nucleotide sequence: TGCAGCGTTGAAGGGGGGGTGGCCAACGTCCTGACTTTC. Using reference TRBV29-1 and TRBJ2-6 for the parts outside the CDR3, the full variable domain is SAVISQKPSRDICQRGTSLTIQCQVDSQVTMMFWYRQQPGQSLTLIATANQGSEATYESGFVIDKFPISRPNLTFSTLTVSNMSPEDSSIYLCSVEGGVANVLTFGAGSRLTVL.

This clone was seen only a few times. The genes are TRBV19 and TRBJ2-1; TRBD1 matches at 7 bases. Germline V gene lookup returns CDR1 LNHDA and CDR2 SQIVND (reference sequence). The CDR3 runs 13 residues. Germline trimming cut 5 bases from V and 7 bases from J; bases unmatched to any gene: 5. CDR3 loop: CASSVGQRNEQFF. The DNA of the CDR3 is TGTGCCAGTAGTGTGGGACAGAGGAATGAGCAGTTCTTC.

The chain couples TRBV29-1 to TRBJ2-3; a possible D gene is TRBD2 (6 bases). V was cut by 7 bases and J by 1 base, with 12 bases left in between. The CDR3 extends over 13 amino acids. Per germline, CDR1 SQVTM and CDR2 ANQGSEA. This CDR3 reads CSGTRGGTDTQYF. The CDR3 bases are TGCAGCGGGACGCGGGGTGGCACAGATACGCAGTATTTT.

The chain has TRBV9 and TRBJ2-4; 8 nucleotides agree with TRBD1. J lost 7 bases, V lost 0 bases, and 6 bases had no gene match. The germline CDR1 and CDR2 sequences are SGDLS and YYNGEE. The CDR3 loop spans 15 amino acids. The CDR3 here is CASSVGRQGRNIQYF. The CDR3 coding sequence is TGTGCCAGCAGCGTAGGGCGACAGGGGAGGAACATTCAGTACTTC.

This clone was seen a few times. The J gene is TRBJ1-5, the V gene TRBV29-1; perhaps TRBD1 as D (6 bases). The germline V gene encodes CDR1 SQVTM and CDR2 ANQGSEA. The CDR3 has 17 amino acids. V was cut by 3 bases and J by 2 bases, with 20 bases left in between. The CDR3 DNA reads as TGCAGCGTTGATCGGGGCAGGGGTTTCTTATGCAATCAGCCCCAGCATTTT. As protein: CSVDRGRGFLCNQPQHF.